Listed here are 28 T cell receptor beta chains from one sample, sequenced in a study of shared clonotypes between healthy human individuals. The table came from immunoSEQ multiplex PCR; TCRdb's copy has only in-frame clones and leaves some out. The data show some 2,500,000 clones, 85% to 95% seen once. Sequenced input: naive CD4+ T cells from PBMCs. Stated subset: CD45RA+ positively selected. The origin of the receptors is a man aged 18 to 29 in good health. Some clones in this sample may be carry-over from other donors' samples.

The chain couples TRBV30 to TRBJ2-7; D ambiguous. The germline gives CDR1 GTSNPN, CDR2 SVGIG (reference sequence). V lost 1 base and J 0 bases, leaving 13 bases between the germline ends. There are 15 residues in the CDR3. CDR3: CAWSGGSRSSYEQYF. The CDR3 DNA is TGTGCCTGGAGTGGAGGATCCAGGAGCTCCTACGAGCAGTACTTC.

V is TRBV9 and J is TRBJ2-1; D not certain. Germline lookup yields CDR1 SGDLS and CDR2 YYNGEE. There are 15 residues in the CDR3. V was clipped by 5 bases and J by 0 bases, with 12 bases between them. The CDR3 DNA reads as TGTGCCAGCAGTAAGACTGTTAGCTCCTACAATGAGCAGTTCTTC. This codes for CASSKTVSSYNEQFF. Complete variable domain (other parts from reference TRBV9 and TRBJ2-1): DSGVTQTPKHLITATGQRVTLRCSPRSGDLSVYWYQQSLDQGLQFLIQYYNGEERAKGNILERFSAQQFPDLHSELNLSSLELGDSALYFCASSKTVSSYNEQFFGPGTRLTVL.

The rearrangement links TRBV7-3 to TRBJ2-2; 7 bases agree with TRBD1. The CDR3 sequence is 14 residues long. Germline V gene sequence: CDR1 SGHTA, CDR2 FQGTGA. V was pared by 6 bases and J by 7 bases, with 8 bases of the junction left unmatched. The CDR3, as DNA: TGTGCCAGCAGGTCTCAGGGGGTAGACGGGGAGCTGTTTTTT. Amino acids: CASRSQGVDGELFF.

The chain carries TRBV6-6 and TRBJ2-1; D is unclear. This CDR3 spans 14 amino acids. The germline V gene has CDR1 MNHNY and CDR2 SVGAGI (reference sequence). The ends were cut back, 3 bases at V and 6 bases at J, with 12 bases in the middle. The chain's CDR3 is CASSYPNLSNEQFF. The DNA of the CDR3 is TGTGCCAGCAGTTATCCGAATCTCAGCAATGAGCAGTTCTTC.

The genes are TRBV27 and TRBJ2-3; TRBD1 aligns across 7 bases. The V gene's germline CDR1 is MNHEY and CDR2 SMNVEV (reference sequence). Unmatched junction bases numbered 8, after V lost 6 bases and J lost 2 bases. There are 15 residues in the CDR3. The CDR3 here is CASRRWTGDTDTQYF. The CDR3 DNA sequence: TGTGCCAGCAGACGATGGACAGGAGACACAGATACGCAGTATTTT.

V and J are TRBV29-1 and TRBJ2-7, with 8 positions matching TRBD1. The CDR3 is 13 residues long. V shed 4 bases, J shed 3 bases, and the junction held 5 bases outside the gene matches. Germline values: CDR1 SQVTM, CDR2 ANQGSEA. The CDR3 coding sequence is TGCAGCGTTGGTTCAGGGGGCGTCTACGAGCAGTACTTC. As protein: CSVGSGGVYEQYF.

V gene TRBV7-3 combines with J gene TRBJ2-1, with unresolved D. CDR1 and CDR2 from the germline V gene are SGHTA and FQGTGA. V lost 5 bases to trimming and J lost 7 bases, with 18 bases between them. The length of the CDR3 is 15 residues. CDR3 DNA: TGTGCCAGCAGCGACGGACGGGTCCCTGGTAATGAGCAGTTCTTC. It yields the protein CASSDGRVPGNEQFF.

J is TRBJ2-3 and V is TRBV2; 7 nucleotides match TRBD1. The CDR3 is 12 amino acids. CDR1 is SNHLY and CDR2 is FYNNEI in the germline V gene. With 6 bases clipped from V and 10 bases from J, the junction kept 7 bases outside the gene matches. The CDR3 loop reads CASRIDRDPQYF. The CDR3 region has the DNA TGTGCCAGCAGAATTGACAGGGATCCGCAGTATTTT.

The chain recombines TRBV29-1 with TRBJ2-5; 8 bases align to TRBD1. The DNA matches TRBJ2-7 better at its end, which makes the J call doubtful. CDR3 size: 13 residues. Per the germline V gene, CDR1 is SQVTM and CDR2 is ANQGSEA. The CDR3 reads CSVDSQGAYEQYF. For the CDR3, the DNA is TGCAGCGTTGATTCCCAGGGGGCATACGAGCAGTACTTC.

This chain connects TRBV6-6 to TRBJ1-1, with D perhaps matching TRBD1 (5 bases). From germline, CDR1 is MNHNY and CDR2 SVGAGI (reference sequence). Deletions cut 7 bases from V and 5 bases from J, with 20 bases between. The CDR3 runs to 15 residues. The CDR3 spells CASISFQGGGTEAFF. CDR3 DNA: TGTGCCAGCATCTCCTTCCAGGGTGGGGGAACTGAAGCTTTCTTT.

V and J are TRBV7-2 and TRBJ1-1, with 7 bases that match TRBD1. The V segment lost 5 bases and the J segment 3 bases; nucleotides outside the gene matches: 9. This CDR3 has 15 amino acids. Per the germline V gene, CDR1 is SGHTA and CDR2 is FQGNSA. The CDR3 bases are TGTGCCAGCAGCCCAAGGGCAGGGGGGTACACTGAAGCTTTCTTT. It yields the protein CASSPRAGGYTEAFF.

The CDR3 DNA reads TGTGCCAGCAGTTTTAGTGTGGGAGGGGGTACGGAGACCCAGTACTTC. Translation gives CASSFSVGGGTETQYF. The V gene is TRBV5-6, the J gene TRBJ2-5, with D possibly being TRBD2 (7 bases). The CDR3 consists of 16 residues. V gave up 5 bases and J gave up 5 bases, with 22 bases separating them. CDR1 is SGHDT and CDR2 is YYEEEE in the germline V gene.

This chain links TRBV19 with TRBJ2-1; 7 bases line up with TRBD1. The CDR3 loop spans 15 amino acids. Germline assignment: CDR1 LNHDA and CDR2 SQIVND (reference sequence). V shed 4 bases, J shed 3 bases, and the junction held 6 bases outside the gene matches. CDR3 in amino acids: CASSSTGVNYNEQFF. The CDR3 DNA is TGTGCCAGTAGTAGCACAGGGGTTAACTACAATGAGCAGTTCTTC.

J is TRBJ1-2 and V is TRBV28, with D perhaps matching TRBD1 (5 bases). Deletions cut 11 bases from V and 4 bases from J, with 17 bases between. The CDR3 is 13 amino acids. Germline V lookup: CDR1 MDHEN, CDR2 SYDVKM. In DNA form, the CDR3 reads TGTGCCTCGGGGGAGGGCCGCCTCTATGGCTACACCTTC. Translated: CASGEGRLYGYTF.

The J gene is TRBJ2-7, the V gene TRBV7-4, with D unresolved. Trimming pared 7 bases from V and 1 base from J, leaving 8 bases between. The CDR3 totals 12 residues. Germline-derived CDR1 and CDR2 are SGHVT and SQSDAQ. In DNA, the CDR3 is TGTGCCAGCACCCTTCGGTCCTACGAGCAGTACTTC. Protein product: CASTLRSYEQYF.

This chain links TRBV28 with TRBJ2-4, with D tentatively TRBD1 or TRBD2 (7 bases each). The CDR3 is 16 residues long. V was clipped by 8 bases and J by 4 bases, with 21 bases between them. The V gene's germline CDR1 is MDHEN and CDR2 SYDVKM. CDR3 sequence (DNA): TGTGCCAGCGGGCTGCAAGCGGGGACAGTAAAAAACATTCAGTACTTC. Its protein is CASGLQAGTVKNIQYF. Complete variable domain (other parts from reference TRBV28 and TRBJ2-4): DVKVTQSSRYLVKRTGEKVFLECVQDMDHENMFWYRQDPGLGLRLIYFSYDVKMKEKGDIPEGYSVSREKKERFSLILESASTNQTSMYLCASGLQAGTVKNIQYFGAGTRLSVL.

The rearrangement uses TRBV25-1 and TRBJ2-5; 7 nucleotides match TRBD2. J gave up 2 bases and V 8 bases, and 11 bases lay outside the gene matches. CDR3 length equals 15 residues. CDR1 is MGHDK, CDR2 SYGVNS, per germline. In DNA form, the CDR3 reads TGTGCCAGCCGCGCGACGGGACTACCACAAGAGACCCAGTACTTC. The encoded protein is CASRATGLPQETQYF.

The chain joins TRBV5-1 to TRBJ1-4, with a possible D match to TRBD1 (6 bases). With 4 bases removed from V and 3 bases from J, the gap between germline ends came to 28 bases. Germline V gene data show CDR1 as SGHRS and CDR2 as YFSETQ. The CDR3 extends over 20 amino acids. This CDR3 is CASSSTVRGGIQAANEKLFF. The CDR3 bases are TGCGCCAGCAGCAGCACCGTCAGGGGTGGCATTCAAGCCGCTAATGAAAAACTGTTTTTT.

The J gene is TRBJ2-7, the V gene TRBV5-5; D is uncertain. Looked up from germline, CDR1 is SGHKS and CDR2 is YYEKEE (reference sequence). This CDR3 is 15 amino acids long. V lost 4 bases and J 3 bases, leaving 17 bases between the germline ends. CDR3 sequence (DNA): TGTGCCAGCAGCCCTCGGGCAGGCGTTATCTACGAGCAGTACTTC. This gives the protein CASSPRAGVIYEQYF. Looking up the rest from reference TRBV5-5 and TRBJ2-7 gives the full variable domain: DAGVTQSPTHLIKTRGQQVTLRCSPISGHKSVSWYQQVLGQGPQFIFQYYEKEERGRGNFPDRFSARQFPNYSSELNVNALLLGDSALYLCASSPRAGVIYEQYFGPGTRLTVT.

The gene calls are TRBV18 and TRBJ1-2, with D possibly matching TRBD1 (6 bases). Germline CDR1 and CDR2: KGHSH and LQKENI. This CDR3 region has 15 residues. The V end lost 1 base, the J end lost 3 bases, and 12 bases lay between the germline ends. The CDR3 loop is CASSPRQGPDYGYTF. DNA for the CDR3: TGTGCCAGCTCACCACGGCAGGGGCCCGACTATGGCTACACCTTC.

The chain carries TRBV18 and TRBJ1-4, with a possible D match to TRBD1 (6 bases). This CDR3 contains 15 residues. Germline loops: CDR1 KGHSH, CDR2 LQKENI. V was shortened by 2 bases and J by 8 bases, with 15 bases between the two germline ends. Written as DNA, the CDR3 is TGTGCCAGCTCACCATCCGCCCAGGGGCGGGAAAAACTGTTTTTT. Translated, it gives CASSPSAQGREKLFF. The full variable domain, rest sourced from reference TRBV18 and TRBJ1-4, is NAGVMQNPRHLVRRRGQEARLRCSPMKGHSHVYWYRQLPEEGLKFMVYLQKENIIDESGMPKERFSAEFPKEGPSILRIQQVVRGDSAAYFCASSPSAQGREKLFFGSGTQLSVL.

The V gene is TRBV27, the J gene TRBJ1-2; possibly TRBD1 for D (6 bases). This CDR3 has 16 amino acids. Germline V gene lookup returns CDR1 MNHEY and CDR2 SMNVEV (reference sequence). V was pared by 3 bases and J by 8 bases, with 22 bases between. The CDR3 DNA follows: TGTGCCAGCAGTTTCCCGACCGCCAGGGGCCTCGCGGGCTACACCTTC. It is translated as CASSFPTARGLAGYTF.

The CDR3 DNA follows: TGTGCCAGCTCGACAGGCCGACCTAGCTCTGGGGCCAACGTCCTGACTTTC. Translated: CASSTGRPSSGANVLTF. The chain couples TRBV19 to TRBJ2-6; D may be TRBD1 (6 bases). Germline V gene sequence: CDR1 LNHDA, CDR2 SQIVND (reference sequence). Trimming removed 9 bases at V and 0 bases at J, with 18 bases between. This CDR3 spans 17 amino acids. The full variable domain, completed using reference TRBV19 and TRBJ2-6, is DGGITQSPKYLFRKEGQNVTLSCEQNLNHDAMYWYRQDPGQGLRLIYYSQIVNDFQKGDIAEGYSVSREKKESFPLTVTSAQKNPTAFYLCASSTGRPSSGANVLTFGAGSRLTVL.

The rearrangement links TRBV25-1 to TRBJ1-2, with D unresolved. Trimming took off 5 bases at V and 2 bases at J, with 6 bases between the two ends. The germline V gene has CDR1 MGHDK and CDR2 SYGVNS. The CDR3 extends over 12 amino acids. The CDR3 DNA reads TGTGCCAGCAGTCTGGAAAACTATGGCTACACCTTC. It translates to CASSLENYGYTF.

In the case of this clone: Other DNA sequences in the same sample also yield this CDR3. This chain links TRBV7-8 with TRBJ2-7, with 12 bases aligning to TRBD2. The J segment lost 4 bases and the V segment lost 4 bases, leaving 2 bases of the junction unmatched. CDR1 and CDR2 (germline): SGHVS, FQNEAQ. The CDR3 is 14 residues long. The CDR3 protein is CASSWTSGDYEQYF. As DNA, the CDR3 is TGTGCCAGCAGCTGGACTAGCGGGGATTACGAGCAGTACTTC. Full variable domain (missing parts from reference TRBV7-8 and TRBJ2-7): GAGVSQSPRYKVAKRGQDVALRCDPISGHVSLFWYQQALGQGPEFLTYFQNEAQLDKSGLPSDRFFAERPEGSVSTLKIQRTQQEDSAVYLCASSWTSGDYEQYFGPGTRLTVT.

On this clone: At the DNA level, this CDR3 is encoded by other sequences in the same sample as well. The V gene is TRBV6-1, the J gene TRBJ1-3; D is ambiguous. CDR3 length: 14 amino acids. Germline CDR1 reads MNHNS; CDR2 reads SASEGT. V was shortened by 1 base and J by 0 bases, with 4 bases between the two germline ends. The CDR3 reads CASSEVYSGNTIYF. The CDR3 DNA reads TGTGCCAGCAGTGAAGTGTACTCTGGAAACACCATATATTTT.

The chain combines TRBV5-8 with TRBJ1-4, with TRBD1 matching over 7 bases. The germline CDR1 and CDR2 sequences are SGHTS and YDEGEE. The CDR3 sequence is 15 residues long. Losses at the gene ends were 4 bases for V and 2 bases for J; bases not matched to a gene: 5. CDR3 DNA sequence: TGTGCCAGCAGCCCCGGACAGGTTACTAATGAAAAACTGTTTTTT. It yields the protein CASSPGQVTNEKLFF.

The CDR3 loop reads CASSLSPSGDSTEAFF. DNA for the CDR3: TGCGCCAGCAGCTTAAGCCCTTCAGGGGATAGTACTGAAGCTTTCTTT. The rearrangement uses TRBV5-1 and TRBJ1-1, with a possible D match to TRBD1 (6 bases). The germline CDR1 and CDR2 sequences are SGHRS and YFSETQ. The CDR3 is 16 residues long. Trimming took off 2 bases at V and 5 bases at J, with 19 bases between the two ends.